This TCR beta chain was identified in a study of a mutant IDH1 vaccine in newly diagnosed glioma. The sample's time point: week 5, during vaccination. A 20-mer mutant IDH1 peptide at 300 ug was injected subcutaneously with topical imiquimod. Assay used: immunoSEQ multiplex PCR; TCRdb lists only in-frame clones, some missing. This sample has about 26,000 clones, with 65% to 80% found just once. Notes on this clone: Its target is not known.

This TCR was sampled from a middle-aged man with glioma. Some clones in this sample may be carry-over from other donors' samples. The sequences come from PBMCs, collected from a glioma patient whose treatment included an IDH1 peptide vaccine.

The CDR3 reads CASSRTTPYGYTF. The CDR3 DNA follows: TGTGCCAGCTCCCGGACAACACCCTATGGCTACACCTTC. The gene calls are TRBV7-9 and TRBJ1-2, with D tentatively TRBD1 (5 bases). CDR1 and CDR2 (germline): SEHNR, FQNEAQ (reference sequence). The V end was cut by 8 bases, the J end by 4 bases, with 14 bases between. This CDR3 has 13 amino acids.